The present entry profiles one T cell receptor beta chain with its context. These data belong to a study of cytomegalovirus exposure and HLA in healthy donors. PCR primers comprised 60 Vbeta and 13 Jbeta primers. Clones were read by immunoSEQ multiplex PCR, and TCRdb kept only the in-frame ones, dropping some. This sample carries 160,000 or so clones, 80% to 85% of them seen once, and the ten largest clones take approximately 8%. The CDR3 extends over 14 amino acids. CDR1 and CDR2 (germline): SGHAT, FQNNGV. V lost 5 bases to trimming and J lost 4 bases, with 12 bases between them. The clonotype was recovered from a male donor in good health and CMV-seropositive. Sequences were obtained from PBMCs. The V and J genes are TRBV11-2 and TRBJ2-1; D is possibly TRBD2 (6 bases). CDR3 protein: CASSPLAGYNEQFF. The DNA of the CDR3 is TGTGCCAGCAGCCCCTTGGCGGGGTACAATGAGCAGTTCTTC.